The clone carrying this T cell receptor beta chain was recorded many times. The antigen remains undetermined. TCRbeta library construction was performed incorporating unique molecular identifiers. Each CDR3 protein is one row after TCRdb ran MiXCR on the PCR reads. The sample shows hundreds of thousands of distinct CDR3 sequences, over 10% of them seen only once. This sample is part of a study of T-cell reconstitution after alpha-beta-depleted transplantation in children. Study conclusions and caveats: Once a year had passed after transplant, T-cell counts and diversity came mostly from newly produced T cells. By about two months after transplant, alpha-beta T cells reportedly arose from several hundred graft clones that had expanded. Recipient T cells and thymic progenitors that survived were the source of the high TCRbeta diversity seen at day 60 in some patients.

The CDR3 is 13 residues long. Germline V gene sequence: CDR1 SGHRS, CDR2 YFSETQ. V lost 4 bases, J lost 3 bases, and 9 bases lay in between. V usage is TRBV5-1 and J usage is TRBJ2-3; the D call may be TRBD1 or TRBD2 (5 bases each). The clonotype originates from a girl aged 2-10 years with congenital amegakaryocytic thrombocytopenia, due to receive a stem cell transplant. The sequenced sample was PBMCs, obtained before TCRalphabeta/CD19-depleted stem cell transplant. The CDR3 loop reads CASSGGRTDTQYF. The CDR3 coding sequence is TGCGCCAGCAGCGGGGGTCGGACAGATACGCAGTATTTT.